These T cell receptor beta chains were read from a single sample in a study of identifying expanded T cells in peripheral blood. The repertoire was sequenced with immunoSEQ multiplex PCR; TCRdb's copy has only in-frame clones and lacks some. The data hold about 110,000 clones, with around 89% observed a single time. The sequencing input was blood. These receptors were taken from a person between 18 and 70 years old in good health. CDR3s include the opening cysteine and the closing phenylalanine or tryptophan. The D gene is left open where the match is weak. Clone size appears in some rows only: once, few, many, or a class for an expanded clone.

DNA: TGCGCCAGCAGCACCGGGACAGGTGCAGGAGATACGCAGTATTTT
CDR3: CASSTGTGAGDTQYF
J: TRBJ2-3
D: TRBD1
V: TRBV5-1
size: -

DNA: TGTGCCAGCTGCGTACTAGAATTAAAGGGGTACGAGCAGTACTTC
CDR3: CASCVLELKGYEQYF
J: TRBJ2-7
D: -
V: TRBV6-1
size: -

DNA: TGTGCCCGGCGCGGGGGCGGGGGGGAGCTGTTTTTT
CDR3: CARRGGGGELFF
J: TRBJ2-2
D: -
V: TRBV30
size: -

DNA: TGTGCCAGCAGTGTCTCCTCCGGGTCCCAAGAGACCCAGTACTTC
CDR3: CASSVSSGSQETQYF
J: TRBJ2-5
D: -
V: TRBV6-4
size: few

DNA: TGTGCCAGCAGCAAAGTTGCACAGGACCCGAAAGAGACCCAGTACTTC
CDR3: CASSKVAQDPKETQYF
J: TRBJ2-5
D: -
V: TRBV21-1
size: -

DNA: TGTGCCAGCAGTCCCGCTTGGGGGGGGTTGGGTCCCCTCCACTTT
CDR3: CASSPAWGGLGPLHF
J: TRBJ1-6
D: -
V: TRBV27
size: once

DNA: TGTGCCAGCAAGGTGTTGGGGACAGGGACCACCGGGGAGCTGTTTTTT
CDR3: CASKVLGTGTTGELFF
J: TRBJ2-2
D: TRBD1
V: TRBV28
size: -

DNA: TGTGCCAGCAGCCAGAGTCTCAAGGCTGAAGCTTTCTTT
CDR3: CASSQSLKAEAFF
J: TRBJ1-1
D: -
V: TRBV4-2
size: -

DNA: TGTGCCACCAGCAGAGCCCCGGGACAGGGCTACGAGCAGTACTTC
CDR3: CATSRAPGQGYEQYF
J: TRBJ2-7
D: TRBD1
V: TRBV15
size: -

DNA: TGTGCCAGCAGCAAAGATGCGGGGGGAGGAGAGACCCAGTACTTC
CDR3: CASSKDAGGGETQYF
J: TRBJ2-5
D: TRBD2
V: TRBV28
size: -

DNA: TGTGCCAGCAGTTTTGGGACCACTACTAACTATGGCTACACCTTC
CDR3: CASSFGTTTNYGYTF
J: TRBJ1-2
D: -
V: TRBV28
size: -

DNA: TGTGCCAGCAGCTCCGGGGGGAACAATGAGCAGTTCTTC
CDR3: CASSSGGNNEQFF
J: TRBJ2-1
D: TRBD2
V: TRBV5-6
size: -

DNA: TGTGCCAGCAGTGAATGGAGTCAAGGGACGTGGGGCTACACCTTC
CDR3: CASSEWSQGTWGYTF
J: TRBJ1-2
D: -
V: TRBV6-1
size: -

DNA: TGTGCCAGCAGCTTCTTCCTCGAAGGAGCAGGCGAGCAGTACTTC
CDR3: CASSFFLEGAGEQYF
J: TRBJ2-7
D: -
V: TRBV7-2
size: -

DNA: TGCGCCAGCAGCGTAGGTCAGGGGAACTATGGCTACACCTTC
CDR3: CASSVGQGNYGYTF
J: TRBJ1-2
D: -
V: TRBV5-1
size: -

DNA: TGTGCCAGCAGCTTACGGCGGGGGGGCCTGGATGAGCAGTTCTTC
CDR3: CASSLRRGGLDEQFF
J: TRBJ2-1
D: TRBD2
V: TRBV7-9
size: -

DNA: TGTGCCAGCAGTTACTCAGGGAGGCCGTACAATGAGCAGTTCTTC
CDR3: CASSYSGRPYNEQFF
J: TRBJ2-1
D: -
V: TRBV6-5
size: -

DNA: TGTGCCAGTAGTACTTCCGGGACAGCCTTTGAAGCTTTCTTT
CDR3: CASSTSGTAFEAFF
J: TRBJ1-1
D: TRBD1
V: TRBV19
size: few

DNA: TGTGCCAGTAGTCCACCCGGAAAACTGTTTTTT
CDR3: CASSPPGKLFF
J: TRBJ1-4
D: -
V: TRBV19
size: -

DNA: TGTGCCAGCAGCCCGGCGTCCCCAACCTCTGGAAACACCATATATTTT
CDR3: CASSPASPTSGNTIYF
J: TRBJ1-3
D: -
V: TRBV7-2
size: -

DNA: TGTGCCAGTAGTATTCCCCTTAGCCATCAGCCCCAGCATTTT
CDR3: CASSIPLSHQPQHF
J: TRBJ1-5
D: -
V: TRBV19
size: -

DNA: TGCACCAGCAGCCCCTTCCCCGGGGGGGGCAATACCTACAATGAGCAGTTCTTC
CDR3: CTSSPFPGGGNTYNEQFF
J: TRBJ2-1
D: -
V: TRBV1
size: -